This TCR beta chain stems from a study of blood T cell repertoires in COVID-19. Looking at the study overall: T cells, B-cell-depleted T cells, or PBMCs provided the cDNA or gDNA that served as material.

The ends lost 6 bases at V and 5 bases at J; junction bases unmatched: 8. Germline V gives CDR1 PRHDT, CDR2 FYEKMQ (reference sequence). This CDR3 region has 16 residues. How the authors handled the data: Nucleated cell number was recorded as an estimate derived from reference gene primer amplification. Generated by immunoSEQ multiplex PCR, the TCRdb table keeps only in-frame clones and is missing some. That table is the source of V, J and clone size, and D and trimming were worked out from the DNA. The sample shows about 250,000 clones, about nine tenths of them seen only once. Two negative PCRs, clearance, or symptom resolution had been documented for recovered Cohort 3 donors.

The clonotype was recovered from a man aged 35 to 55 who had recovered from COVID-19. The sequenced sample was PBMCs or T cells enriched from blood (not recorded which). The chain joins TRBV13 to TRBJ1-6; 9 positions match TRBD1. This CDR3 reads CASRPGGQGHNSPLHF. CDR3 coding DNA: TGTGCCAGCAGGCCCGGGGGACAGGGACATAATTCACCCCTCCACTTT.